The 13 T cell receptor beta chains below were found in one sample sequenced in a study of T-cell memory formation after mild COVID-19. TCRdb fed the 5' RACE reads into MiXCR, producing one record per CDR3 protein. This repertoire shows approximately 560,000 distinct CDR3 sequences, about 18% found once; its top ten account for about 7.5%. Sequenced material: PBMCs or a T cell subset sorted from them (not recorded which). The receptors here all came from an adult woman who had mild COVID-19 (a few samples of this study predate the infection). Cell type and time point are not known.

This clonotype was observed a few times. V gene TRBV2 combines with J gene TRBJ2-5; 8 bases match TRBD2. Germline CDR1 reads SNHLY; CDR2 reads FYNNEI. The length of the CDR3 is 12 residues. The CDR3 coding sequence is TGTGCTGGAGCGGGAGTTTTAGAGACCCAGTACTTC. Translation: CAGAGVLETQYF. Full variable domain (missing parts from reference TRBV2 and TRBJ2-5): EPEVTQTPSHQVTQMGQEVILRCVPISNHLYFYWYRQILGQKVEFLVSFYNNEISEKSEIFDDQFSVERPDGSNFTLKIRSTKLEDSAMYFCAGAGVLETQYFGPGTRLLVL.

This chain joins TRBV7-2 and TRBJ2-7; D is undetermined. The CDR3 consists of 13 residues. V dropped 3 bases and J dropped 6 bases, with 12 bases sitting between them. CDR1 and CDR2 (germline): SGHTA, FQGNSA. As DNA, the CDR3 is TGTGCCAGCAGCTTCGGACCTCTTATCGAGCAGTACTTC. Translating it yields CASSFGPLIEQYF.

This clonotype was detected only a few times. The gene calls are TRBV9 and TRBJ2-4, with 9 bases matching TRBD1. Germline lookup yields CDR1 SGDLS and CDR2 YYNGEE. The CDR3 is 13 amino acids. V dropped 7 bases and J dropped 6; count of bases not matched to a gene: 5. The CDR3 spells CASAGTGRNIQYF. In nucleotides, the CDR3 is TGTGCCAGCGCGGGGACAGGGAGAAACATTCAGTACTTC. Full variable domain (outside the CDR3, taken from reference TRBV9 and TRBJ2-4): DSGVTQTPKHLITATGQRVTLRCSPRSGDLSVYWYQQSLDQGLQFLIQYYNGEERAKGNILERFSAQQFPDLHSELNLSSLELGDSALYFCASAGTGRNIQYFGAGTRLSVL.

Remarks on this clonotype: This clone may be a read error of a much larger clone one base away. V usage is TRBV7-9 and J usage is TRBJ2-1; 14 bases are a match to TRBD2. Germline V CDR1 and CDR2: SEHNR, FQNEAQ (reference sequence). The V and J ends lost 4 bases and 5 bases, in that order; junction bases with no gene match: 1. CDR3 length: 15 amino acids. CDR3 sequence (DNA): TGTGCCAGCAGCTGGGGACTAGCGGGAGACAATGAGCAGTTCTTC. Its translation: CASSWGLAGDNEQFF.

The V call is TRBV20-1, the J call TRBJ1-1; D possibly corresponds to TRBD1 (5 bases). The CDR3 extends over 12 amino acids. Looked up from germline, CDR1 is DFQATT and CDR2 is SNEGSKA (reference sequence). Trimming stripped 6 bases from V and 5 bases from J, with 13 bases between. The CDR3 DNA follows: TGCAGTGCGCGGGGAGGGGAAACTGAAGCTTTCTTT. This encodes CSARGGETEAFF.

This clonotype has just a few counts. The chain combines TRBV4-3 with TRBJ2-5; D may be TRBD1 (5 bases). The CDR3 spans 17 residues. Between the trimmed V and J ends, which lost 0 bases and 7 bases, there was a span of 21 bases. Germline CDR1 reads LGHNA; CDR2 reads YSLEER. The CDR3 reads CASSQEVEAGPVGTQYF. DNA of the CDR3: TGCGCCAGCAGCCAAGAAGTCGAGGCAGGGCCGGTGGGGACCCAGTACTTC.

In its sample, this clonotype was seen a few times. The CDR3 here is CASSREGPGMNTEAFF. DNA for the CDR3: TGTGCCAGCTCGCGGGAGGGCCCGGGAATGAACACTGAAGCTTTCTTT. This rearrangement joins TRBV18 to TRBJ1-1; no reliable D call. The CDR3 is 16 residues long. Trimming took off 6 bases at V and 0 bases at J, with 17 bases between the two ends. From germline, CDR1 is KGHSH and CDR2 LQKENI.

The chain links TRBV20-1 to TRBJ2-1; 12 bases are a match to TRBD2. The CDR3 covers 14 residues. The germline gives CDR1 DFQATT, CDR2 SNEGSKA (reference sequence). Unmatched junction bases numbered 4, after V lost 5 bases and J lost 5 bases. CDR3 DNA: TGCAGTGCTTGGACTAGCGGGGTTAACAATGAGCAGTTCTTC. This encodes CSAWTSGVNNEQFF.

The rearrangement uses TRBV10-2 and TRBJ2-7, with D tentatively TRBD1 (5 bases). Trimming removed 8 bases from V and 4 bases from J, with 12 bases in between. This CDR3 is built from 12 residues. The germline gives CDR1 WSHSY, CDR2 SAAADI. For the CDR3, the DNA is TGCGCCAGCGGACAAATAAATTACGAGCAGTACTTC. This encodes CASGQINYEQYF.

The chain has TRBV4-2 and TRBJ2-7, with D maybe TRBD2 (5 bases). Germline values: CDR1 LGHNA, CDR2 YNFKEQ. This CDR3 has 15 residues. Trimming removed 0 bases from V and 4 bases from J, with 13 bases in between. The CDR3 is CASSQDNGDRYEQYF. CDR3 bases: TGTGCCAGCAGCCAAGATAACGGGGATCGGTACGAGCAGTACTTC.

This clonotype has just a few counts. The chain uses TRBV5-1 and TRBJ2-1; tentative D call: TRBD1 (6 bases). This CDR3 contains 15 residues. Trimming removed 4 bases at V and 8 bases at J, with 19 bases between. Germline lookup yields CDR1 SGHRS and CDR2 YFSETQ. The CDR3 coding sequence is TGCGCCAGCAGCCAGGTGGTCAGGGGAGTCGATGAGCAGTTCTTC. Translated: CASSQVVRGVDEQFF.

The CDR3 reads CASSGTGYEQYF. In DNA form, the CDR3 reads TGTGCCAGCAGTGGAACAGGCTACGAGCAGTACTTC. This chain connects TRBV25-1 to TRBJ2-7; D is possibly TRBD1 (5 bases). There are 12 residues in the CDR3. Between the trimmed V and J ends, which lost 4 bases and 3 bases, there was a span of 7 bases. Germline CDR1 MGHDK, CDR2 SYGVNS.

The V gene is TRBV30, the J gene TRBJ1-1; D remains ambiguous. The CDR3 is made up of 16 amino acids. Per the germline V gene, CDR1 is GTSNPN and CDR2 is SVGIG (reference sequence). V lost 4 bases and J lost 3, with 21 bases in between. CDR3 sequence reads: CAWTHWAPPVDTEAFF. The CDR3 DNA sequence: TGTGCCTGGACCCACTGGGCCCCACCGGTGGACACTGAAGCTTTCTTT.